This entry is about one TCR beta chain. Some clones are missing from TCRdb's copy, which holds only in-frame ones; the method was immunoSEQ multiplex PCR. Of some 58,000 clones in the sample, about 91% were seen once. The sample originates from a study of blood T cell repertoires in COVID-19. CDR3 length: 15 residues. CDR1 and CDR2 from the germline V gene are MDHEN and SYDVKM. V lost 2 bases, J lost 1 base, and 9 bases lay in between. The chain is built from TRBV28 and TRBJ1-5; D is uncertain. This clonotype originated in a man aged 45-60 years with active COVID-19. Specimen: peripheral blood. This chain's CDR3 is CASSLAGWSNQPQHF. In nucleotides, the CDR3 is TGTGCCAGCAGTTTAGCCGGTTGGAGCAATCAGCCCCAGCATTTT.